These 3 T cell receptor beta chains share one sample of origin, sequenced in a study of blood T cell repertoires in COVID-19. Assay used: immunoSEQ multiplex PCR; TCRdb lists only in-frame clones, some missing. The table records some 240,000 clones, roughly 90% of them present only once. The sample taken for sequencing was peripheral blood. The receptors were sampled from a man in his 60s who had recovered from COVID-19.

The rearrangement uses TRBV5-6 and TRBJ1-1; the match to TRBD1 covers 11 bases. The CDR3 has 15 residues. The V segment lost 4 bases and the J segment 1 base; nucleotides outside the gene matches: 3. CDR1 and CDR2 (germline): SGHDT, YYEEEE. The CDR3 DNA reads TGTGCCAGCAGCCGGACAGGGGGCACGAACACTGAAGCTTTCTTT. It is translated as CASSRTGGTNTEAFF.

The chain is built from TRBV9 and TRBJ2-1; 8 nucleotides line up with TRBD2. The V segment lost 4 bases and the J segment 1 base; nucleotides outside the gene matches: 4. CDR1 SGDLS and CDR2 YYNGEE come from the germline V gene. This CDR3 is built from 15 residues. The CDR3 sequence is CASSYTSGSYNEQFF. The DNA for the CDR3 is TGTGCCAGCAGCTACACTAGCGGATCCTACAATGAGCAGTTCTTC.

The CDR3, as DNA: TGTGCCAGTAGTACCGACAGCTCCTACGAGCAGTACTTC. Its protein is CASSTDSSYEQYF. V usage is TRBV19 and J usage is TRBJ2-7; tentatively, D is TRBD1 (5 bases). The CDR3 is made up of 13 amino acids. Trimming stripped 4 bases from V and 0 bases from J, with 7 bases between. CDR1 is LNHDA, CDR2 SQIVND, per germline (reference sequence).